This TCR beta chain was captured by sequencing in a study of vaccination and CD4 T cells after COVID-19. Documented treatment: roughly 11-day PBMC culture with coronavirus spike peptide pools or control peptides (ViraFEST assay). In the case of this clonotype: Its antigen remains unidentified.

Germline V gene sequence: CDR1 DFQATT, CDR2 SNEGSKA (reference sequence). The CDR3 length is 12 residues. After removal of 4 bases from V and 7 bases from J, the junction contained 6 bases not matched to a gene. An Oncomine TCR Beta short-read assay was used to sequence the DNA from cultured CD4+ T cells. From the PCR reads, TCRdb called clonotypes with MiXCR, one entry per CDR3 protein. Of about 19,000 distinct CDR3 sequences in the sample, about half are singletons; the top ten hold around 4.1%. The origin of this receptor is a human donor who had recovered from COVID-19. This chain uses TRBV20-1 with TRBJ2-7; 8 bases are a match to TRBD2. The specimen sequenced was CD4+ T cells from blood, cultured in vitro. Here the CDR3 DNA reads TGCAGTGCTACGGGAGGGGCGGGGGAGCAGTACTTC. Translated, it gives CSATGGAGEQYF.